The entry that follows covers one T cell receptor (beta chain) sequence. Its antigen is undetermined. This sample stems from a study of T cell responses to AZD1222 COVID-19 vaccine. The CDR3 totals 12 residues. Trimming shortened V by 6 bases and J by 5 bases, and 10 bases separated the two germline ends. CDR1 and CDR2 (germline): MNHEY, SVGAGI. Generated by immunoSEQ multiplex PCR, the TCRdb table keeps only in-frame clones and is missing some. The sample has tens of thousands of clones, about 74% seen once; the top ten hold approximately 3.5%. Study-wide results and limits: White British ancestry dominated among donors, who included more females, and clonal diversity was possibly underestimated.

Second doses at about 4 or about 12 weeks were pooled. Sequenced material: peripheral blood, taken 28 days after the second AZD1222 dose. The clonotype originates from an adult who received the AZD1222 COVID-19 vaccine. The chain employs TRBV6-5 and TRBJ1-2, with a possible D match to TRBD1 (5 bases). The CDR3 DNA reads TGTGCCAGCAGGGCCCAGGGATATGGCTACACCTTC. Protein product: CASRAQGYGYTF.